What follows is one T cell receptor beta chain and its context. Other DNA sequences in the sample encode the same CDR3. This sample was included in a study of shared clonotypes between healthy human individuals. Here immunoSEQ multiplex PCR was the method, and the copy in TCRdb shows in-frame clones only, minus some. This table has roughly 2,500,000 clones, more than 85% appearing once. The split of CD4+ cells yielded CD45RA+ naive and CD45RA-negative memory subsets. Trimming took 0 bases from V and 6 from J, leaving 11 bases between them. The CDR3 consists of 14 residues. Germline loops: CDR1 SGHRS, CDR2 YFSETQ.

The J gene is TRBJ2-3, the V gene TRBV5-1; D unresolved. The receptor's source is a man younger than 35 in good health. Some clones in this sample may be carry-over from other donors' samples. Material: naive CD4+ T cells from PBMCs. Subset: CD45RA+ positively selected. CDR3 DNA sequence: TGCGCCAGCAGCTTGGCTCCCCCGGCGGATACGCAGTATTTT. Protein product: CASSLAPPADTQYF. Using reference TRBV5-1 and TRBJ2-3 for the parts outside the CDR3, the full variable domain is KAGVTQTPRYLIKTRGQQVTLSCSPISGHRSVSWYQQTPGQGLQFLFEYFSETQRNKGNFPGRFSGRQFSNSRSEMNVSTLELGDSALYLCASSLAPPADTQYFGPGTRLTVL.